Listed below are T cell receptor beta chains from one sample, sequenced in a study of T cells after yellow fever vaccination. TCRdb reanalysed the 5' RACE reads using MiXCR and keeps one entry per CDR3 protein. This table has just under 600,000 distinct CDR3 sequences, about 14% appearing once. The source was PBMCs, collected on the day of the yellow fever booster vaccination. The receptors derive from a man aged 25-40 years who received the YFV17D yellow fever vaccine. Both conserved end residues are part of each CDR3. The D gene is left open where the match is weak. The size field is filled for only some rows; it gives once, few, many or a size class.

size	V	D	J	DNA	CDR3
-	TRBV20-1	TRBD1	TRBJ2-3	TGCAGTGCTGGATCCGGGACAGGGGGTTCGAATACGCAGTATTTT	CSAGSGTGGSNTQYF
-	TRBV12-3/TRBV12-4	-	TRBJ2-5	TGTGCCAGCAGTCACACCGAGAGGCCTCCAGAGACCCAGCACTTC	CASSHTERPPETQHF
few	TRBV5-8	-	TRBJ2-1	TGTGCCAGCAGCCCCGAGACTGGAAGGAAGCAGTTCTTC	CASSPETGRKQFF
-	TRBV5-1	-	TRBJ2-5	TGCGCCAGCAGCTCTAACGTGGAGACCCAGTACTTC	CASSSNVETQYF
many	TRBV11-2	-	TRBJ2-2	TGTGCCAGCAGCACAACTTATCGTCCAGGGGGGATCACCGGGGAGCTGTTTTTT	CASSTTYRPGGITGELFF
few	TRBV3-1	-	TRBJ2-1	TGTGCCAGCAGCCAAGGGGGCGCGGTTAATGAGCAGTTCTTC	CASSQGGAVNEQFF
many	TRBV20-1	TRBD1	TRBJ1-2	TGCAGTGCCGCAGACACTGTAGGAGGGGGCGCTGGCTACACCTTC	CSAADTVGGGAGYTF
few	TRBV4-3	-	TRBJ2-5	TGCGCCAGCAGCCAAGAAGGTTCGACAGGGAGGGGAGAGACCCAGTACTTC	CASSQEGSTGRGETQYF
-	TRBV3-1	-	TRBJ1-1	TGTGCCAGCAGCCATAGTTCCGGGGGCGGTAGCGGAGCTTTCTTT	CASSHSSGGGSGAFF
few	TRBV9	-	TRBJ2-7	TGTGCCAGCAGCGTAGGGTTCGATTACGAGCAGTACTTC	CASSVGFDYEQYF
-	TRBV2	TRBD1	TRBJ1-1	TGTGCCAGCAGCGCGACAGGGGCCATTAACACTGAAGCTTTCTTT	CASSATGAINTEAFF
few	TRBV20-1	-	TRBJ2-3	TGCAGTGCTACATCCTCCATGGAGGATACGCAGTATTTT	CSATSSMEDTQYF
few	TRBV6-9	-	TRBJ2-5	TGTGCCAGCAGCCCTTTGCTAGCTCTCACCGATAGGAGCCAGTACTTC	CASSPLLALTDRSQYF
few	TRBV29-1	-	TRBJ2-1	TGCAGCGTTGACCAAGCGGCCCATTCCTACAATGAGCAGTTCTTC	CSVDQAAHSYNEQFF
-	TRBV18	-	TRBJ1-5	TGTGCCAGCTCACGGACAGCTCATCAGCCCCAGCATTTT	CASSRTAHQPQHF
few	TRBV20-1	TRBD1	TRBJ1-4	TGCAGTGCTACCGGGACAGGGGGATTCTCTCCTAATGAAAAACTGTTTTTT	CSATGTGGFSPNEKLFF
-	TRBV12-3/TRBV12-4	TRBD2	TRBJ2-5	TGTGCCAGCACCCTGGGGAGGACTAGCGGGATTTCGGAGACCCAGTACTTC	CASTLGRTSGISETQYF
few	TRBV5-4	-	TRBJ1-2	TGTGCCAGCAGCGGTATATACGTAATCGGGTCCAACTATGGCTACACCTTC	CASSGIYVIGSNYGYTF
few	TRBV20-1	-	TRBJ1-3	TGCAGTGCTAGCTCGACAGGCGTAAACACCATATATTTT	CSASSTGVNTIYF
-	TRBV11-2	TRBD2	TRBJ2-7	TGTGCCAGCAGCTTAGTAGAGGGGGGAGCGGGAGGGCGTGGCGAGCAGTACTTC	CASSLVEGGAGGRGEQYF
-	TRBV5-1	-	TRBJ2-7	TGCGCCAGCAGGGGGAGCGGACACTACGAGCAGTACTTC	CASRGSGHYEQYF
few	TRBV12-3/TRBV12-4	-	TRBJ2-2	TGTGCCAGCAGTCCCGATACCCACTCCGCTGGACTGTTTTTT	CASSPDTHSAGLFF
-	TRBV20-1	-	TRBJ2-2	TGCAGTGCTCGACCGTGGAGGTCGAACACCGGGGAGCTGTTTTTT	CSARPWRSNTGELFF
few	TRBV7-4	TRBD2	TRBJ2-3	TGTGCCAGCACCTCTGGCGGGAGGTGGGCCACAGATACGCAGTATTTT	CASTSGGRWATDTQYF
many	TRBV7-9	-	TRBJ2-1	TGTGCCAGCAGCTTTGGGGGAGCCTACAATGAGCAGTTCTTC	CASSFGGAYNEQFF
-	TRBV14	-	TRBJ2-3	TGTGCCAGCACCCAAGGAGGCGGGCCTAGCACAGATACGCAGTATTTT	CASTQGGGPSTDTQYF
few	TRBV7-2	-	TRBJ2-2	TGTGCCAGCAGCTCCGGGACCCTATGGGGGGAGCTGTTTTTT	CASSSGTLWGELFF
-	TRBV20-1	TRBD2	TRBJ2-7	TGCAGTGCTAAAAGGGTAGCGGGAGGTGGATCCTACGAGCAGTACTTC	CSAKRVAGGGSYEQYF
few	TRBV14	-	TRBJ1-2	TGTGCCAGCAGCCCAACAGGGCTATCTAACTATGGCTACACCTTC	CASSPTGLSNYGYTF
few	TRBV4-2	TRBD2	TRBJ2-3	TGTGCCAGCAAGAGAGCGGGAGGGGGTACAGATACGCAGTATTTT	CASKRAGGGTDTQYF
many	TRBV20-1	-	TRBJ2-7	TGCAGTGCTAGAGCCGGGACGGATGTCTACGAGCAGTACTTC	CSARAGTDVYEQYF
-	TRBV11-2	-	TRBJ2-5	TGTGCCAGCAGCTCCGCCGGGGTTATAGGGTTC	CASSSAGVIGF
-	TRBV20-1	TRBD1	TRBJ1-5	TGCAGTGCTTCTACAGGGGAGAAGCCCCAGCATTTT	CSASTGEKPQHF
few	TRBV20-1	-	TRBJ2-6	TGCAGTGCTTCCTCGTCGCAGTTTGTTTCTGGGGCCAACGTCCTGACTTTC	CSASSSQFVSGANVLTF
-	TRBV29-1	TRBD2	TRBJ2-5	TGCAGCGTTTCGGCGGCTAGCGGAAGGGCGGAGACCCAGTACTTC	CSVSAASGRAETQYF
many	TRBV12-3/TRBV12-4	TRBD1	TRBJ2-7	TGTGCCAGTAACAGGGGCGGAGAGCAGTACTTC	CASNRGGEQYF